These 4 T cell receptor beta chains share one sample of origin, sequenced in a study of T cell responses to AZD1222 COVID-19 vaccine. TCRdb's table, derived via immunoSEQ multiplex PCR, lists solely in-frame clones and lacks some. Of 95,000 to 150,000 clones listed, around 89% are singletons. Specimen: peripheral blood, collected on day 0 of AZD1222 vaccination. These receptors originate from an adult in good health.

CDR3 nucleotides: TGTGCCAGCAGCTTTAATGGGGGGGAGGGTGAGCAGTTCTTC. Protein: CASSFNGGEGEQFF. The rearrangement links TRBV7-2 to TRBJ2-1; TRBD2 aligns across 7 bases. Germline assignment: CDR1 SGHTA and CDR2 FQGNSA. V trimming: 3 bases; J trimming: 9 bases; junction bases outside the gene matches: 8. The CDR3 runs to 14 residues. Combining the CDR3 with reference TRBV7-2 and TRBJ2-1 gives the whole variable domain GAGVSQSPSNKVTEKGKDVELRCDPISGHTALYWYRQSLGQGLEFLIYFQGNSAPDKSGLPSDRFSAERTGGSVSTLTIQRTQQEDSAVYLCASSFNGGEGEQFFGPGTRLTVL.

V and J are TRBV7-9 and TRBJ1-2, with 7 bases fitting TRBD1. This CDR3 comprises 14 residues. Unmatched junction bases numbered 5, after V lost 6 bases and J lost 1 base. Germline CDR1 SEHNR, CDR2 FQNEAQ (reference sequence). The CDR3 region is CASRRDSFNYGYTF. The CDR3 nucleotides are TGTGCCAGCAGGAGGGACAGCTTTAACTATGGCTACACCTTC. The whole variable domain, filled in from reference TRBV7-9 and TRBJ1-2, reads DTGVSQNPRHKITKRGQNVTFRCDPISEHNRLYWYRQTLGQGPEFLTYFQNEAQLEKSRLLSDRFSAERPKGSFSTLEIQRTEQGDSAMYLCASRRDSFNYGYTFGSGTRLTVV.

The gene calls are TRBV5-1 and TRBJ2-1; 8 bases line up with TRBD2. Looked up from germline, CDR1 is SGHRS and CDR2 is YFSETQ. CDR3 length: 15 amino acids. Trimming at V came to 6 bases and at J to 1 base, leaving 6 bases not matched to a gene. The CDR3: CASTPGGASYNEQFF. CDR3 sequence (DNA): TGCGCCAGCACCCCCGGGGGGGCGTCCTACAATGAGCAGTTCTTC.

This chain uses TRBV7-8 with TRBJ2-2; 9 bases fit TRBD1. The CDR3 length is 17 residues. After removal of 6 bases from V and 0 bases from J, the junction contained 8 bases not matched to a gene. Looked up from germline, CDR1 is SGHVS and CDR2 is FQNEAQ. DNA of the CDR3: TGTGCCAGCAGATCTCCGGGACAGGGTGCGAACACCGGGGAGCTGTTTTTT. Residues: CASRSPGQGANTGELFF.